Included here is one TCR beta chain sequence, with context. This specimen comes from a study of shared T cell receptors in the human thymus. TCRdb's copy holds only in-frame clones and misses some; the assay was immunoSEQ multiplex PCR. The sample yields about 660,000 clones, approximately 89% seen once. Trimming removed 6 bases at V and 4 bases at J, with 12 bases between. CDR1 and CDR2 from the germline V gene are LNHDA and SQIVND (reference sequence). The CDR3 runs to 13 residues. These data were also filed under a second study, of human thymus T cells. That study adds: The donor group consisted of healthy Finnish infants who were having corrective surgery for congenital heart defects. Resections were taken during corrective heart surgery, and the thymus tissue came from these. Across thymic and blood repertoires, the usage of V and J genes appeared to be biased. Related research reported highly overlapping thymic repertoires among unrelated individuals.

Specimen: thymocytes. The chain is built from TRBV19 and TRBJ2-5; the D gene is possibly TRBD1 (6 bases). This clonotype was sampled from a boy under two years old with a congenital heart defect. The CDR3 spells CASSTQGVETQYF. CDR3 DNA sequence: TGTGCCAGTAGCACACAGGGTGTAGAGACCCAGTACTTC.